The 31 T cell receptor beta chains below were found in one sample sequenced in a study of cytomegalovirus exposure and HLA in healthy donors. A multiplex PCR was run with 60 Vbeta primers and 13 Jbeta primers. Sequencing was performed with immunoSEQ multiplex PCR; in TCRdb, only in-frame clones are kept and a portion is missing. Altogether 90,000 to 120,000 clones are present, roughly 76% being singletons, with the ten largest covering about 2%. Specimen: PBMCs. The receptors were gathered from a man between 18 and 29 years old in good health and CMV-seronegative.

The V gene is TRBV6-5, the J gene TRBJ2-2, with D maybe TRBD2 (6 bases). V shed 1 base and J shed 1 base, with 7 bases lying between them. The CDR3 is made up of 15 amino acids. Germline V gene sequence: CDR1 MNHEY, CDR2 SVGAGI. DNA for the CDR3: TGTGCCAGCAGTTACTGGGGGGTGAACACCGGGGAGCTGTTTTTT. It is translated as CASSYWGVNTGELFF.

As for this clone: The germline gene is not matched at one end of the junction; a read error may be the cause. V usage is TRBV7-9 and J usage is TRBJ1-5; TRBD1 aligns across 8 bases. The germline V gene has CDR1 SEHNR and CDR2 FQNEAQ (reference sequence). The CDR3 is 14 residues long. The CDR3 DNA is TGTTCCAGCAGCTTAGCAGGGGGCGGTCAGCCCCAGCATTTT. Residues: CSSSLAGGGQPQHF.

The CDR3 loop reads CASRLAGDSYEQYF. The DNA for the CDR3 is TGTGCCAGTCGACTAGCGGGGGACTCCTACGAGCAGTACTTC. The genes are TRBV6-6 and TRBJ2-7; 12 nucleotides line up with TRBD2. This CDR3 region has 14 residues. J lost 0 bases, V lost 9 bases, and 3 bases had no gene match. CDR1 MNHNY and CDR2 SVGAGI come from the germline V gene (reference sequence).

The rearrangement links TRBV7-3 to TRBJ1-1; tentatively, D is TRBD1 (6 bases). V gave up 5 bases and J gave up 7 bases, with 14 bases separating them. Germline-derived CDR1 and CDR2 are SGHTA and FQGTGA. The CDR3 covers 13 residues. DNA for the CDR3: TGTGCCAGCAGCGTTAAGGGGGGGTGTGAAGCTTTCTTT. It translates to CASSVKGGCEAFF.

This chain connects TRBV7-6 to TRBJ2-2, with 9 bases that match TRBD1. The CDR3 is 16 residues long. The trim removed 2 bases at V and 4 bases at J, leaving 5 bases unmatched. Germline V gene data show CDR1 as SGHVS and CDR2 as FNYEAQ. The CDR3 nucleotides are TGTGCCAGCAGCTTAACCCGGGACAGGGTCACCGGGGAGCTGTTTTTT. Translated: CASSLTRDRVTGELFF. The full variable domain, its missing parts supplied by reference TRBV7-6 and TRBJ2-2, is GAGVSQSPRYKVTKRGQDVALRCDPISGHVSLYWYRQALGQGPEFLTYFNYEAQQDKSGLPNDRFSAERPEGSISTLTIQRTEQRDSAMYRCASSLTRDRVTGELFFGEGSRLTVL.

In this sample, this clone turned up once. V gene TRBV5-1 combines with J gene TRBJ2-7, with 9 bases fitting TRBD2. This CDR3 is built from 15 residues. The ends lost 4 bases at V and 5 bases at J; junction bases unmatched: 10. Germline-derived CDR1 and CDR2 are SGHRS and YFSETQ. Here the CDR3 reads CASSDQSGGHHEQYF. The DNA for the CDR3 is TGCGCCAGCAGCGATCAGAGCGGGGGGCACCACGAGCAGTACTTC.

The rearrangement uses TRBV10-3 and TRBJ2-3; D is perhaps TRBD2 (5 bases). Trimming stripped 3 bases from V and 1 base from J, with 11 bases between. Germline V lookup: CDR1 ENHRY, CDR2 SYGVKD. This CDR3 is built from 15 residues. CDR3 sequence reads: CAISDGLFGTDTQYF. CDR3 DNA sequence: TGTGCCATCAGTGATGGACTCTTTGGCACAGATACGCAGTATTTT.

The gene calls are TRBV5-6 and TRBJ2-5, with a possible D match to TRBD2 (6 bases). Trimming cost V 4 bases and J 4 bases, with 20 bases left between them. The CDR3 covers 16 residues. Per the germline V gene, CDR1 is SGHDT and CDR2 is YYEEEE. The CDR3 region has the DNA TGTGCCAGCAGCCACAACCGGGAGCCCTTAGTAGAGACCCAGTACTTC. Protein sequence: CASSHNREPLVETQYF. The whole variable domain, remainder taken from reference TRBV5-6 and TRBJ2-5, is DAGVTQSPTHLIKTRGQQVTLRCSPKSGHDTVSWYQQALGQGPQFIFQYYEEEERQRGNFPDRFSGHQFPNYSSELNVNALLLGDSALYLCASSHNREPLVETQYFGPGTRLLVL.

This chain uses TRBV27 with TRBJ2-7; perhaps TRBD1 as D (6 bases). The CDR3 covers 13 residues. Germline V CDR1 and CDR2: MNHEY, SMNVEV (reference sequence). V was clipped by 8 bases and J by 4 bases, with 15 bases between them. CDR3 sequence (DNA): TGTGCCAGCGGAACAGGGATAGGGTACGAGCAGTACTTC. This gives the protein CASGTGIGYEQYF.

This chain's CDR3 is CASTDHGGNTEAFF. CDR3 DNA: TGTGCCAGTACCGATCACGGAGGGAACACTGAAGCTTTCTTT. The gene calls are TRBV19 and TRBJ1-1; D unclear. Germline V CDR1 and CDR2: LNHDA, SQIVND (reference sequence). This CDR3 region has 14 residues. With 7 bases removed from V and 1 base from J, the gap between germline ends came to 13 bases.

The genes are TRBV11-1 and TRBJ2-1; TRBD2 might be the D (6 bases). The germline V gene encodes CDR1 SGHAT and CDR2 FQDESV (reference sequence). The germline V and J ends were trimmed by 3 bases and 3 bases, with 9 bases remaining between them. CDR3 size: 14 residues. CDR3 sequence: CASSLYSGYNEQFF. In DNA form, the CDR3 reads TGTGCCAGCAGCTTGTATAGCGGCTACAATGAGCAGTTCTTC.

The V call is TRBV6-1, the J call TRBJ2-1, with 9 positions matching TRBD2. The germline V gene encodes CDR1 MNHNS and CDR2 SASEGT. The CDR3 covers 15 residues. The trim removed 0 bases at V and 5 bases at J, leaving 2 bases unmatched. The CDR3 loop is CASSEAAGGHNEQFF. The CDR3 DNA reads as TGTGCCAGCAGTGAAGCGGCGGGGGGGCACAATGAGCAGTTCTTC.

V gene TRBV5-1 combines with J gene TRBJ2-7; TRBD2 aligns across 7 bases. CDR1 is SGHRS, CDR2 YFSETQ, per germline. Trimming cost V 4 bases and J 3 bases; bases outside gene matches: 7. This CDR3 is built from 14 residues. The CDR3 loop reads CASSRGRGVYEQYF. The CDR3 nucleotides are TGCGCCAGCAGCCGCGGGAGAGGGGTCTACGAGCAGTACTTC.

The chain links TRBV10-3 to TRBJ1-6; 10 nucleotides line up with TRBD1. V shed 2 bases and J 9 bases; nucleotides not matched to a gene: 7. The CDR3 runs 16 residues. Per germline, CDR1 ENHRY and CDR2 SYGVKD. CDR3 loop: CAISEMGQGFSSPLHF. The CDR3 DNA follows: TGTGCCATCAGTGAGATGGGACAGGGGTTTAGTTCACCCCTCCACTTT.

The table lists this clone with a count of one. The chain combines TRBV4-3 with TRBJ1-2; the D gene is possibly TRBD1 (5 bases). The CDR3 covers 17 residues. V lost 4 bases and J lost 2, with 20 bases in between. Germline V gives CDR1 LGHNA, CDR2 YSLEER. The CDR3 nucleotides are TGCGCCAGCAGCCGTTGGGGGGTCGGGGAGTCGAACTATGGCTACACCTTC. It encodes CASSRWGVGESNYGYTF.

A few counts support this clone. CDR3 DNA: TGTGCCAGCAGCTCCCCAACTAGCGACTACGAGCAGTACTTC. Its protein product is CASSSPTSDYEQYF. V gene TRBV7-9 combines with J gene TRBJ2-7, with 7 bases fitting TRBD2. Germline CDR1 SEHNR, CDR2 FQNEAQ (reference sequence). The CDR3 runs 14 residues. V shed 4 bases, J shed 3 bases, and the junction held 6 bases outside the gene matches. Combining the CDR3 with reference TRBV7-9 and TRBJ2-7 gives the whole variable domain DTGVSQNPRHKITKRGQNVTFRCDPISEHNRLYWYRQTLGQGPEFLTYFQNEAQLEKSRLLSDRFSAERPKGSFSTLEIQRTEQGDSAMYLCASSSPTSDYEQYFGPGTRLTVT.

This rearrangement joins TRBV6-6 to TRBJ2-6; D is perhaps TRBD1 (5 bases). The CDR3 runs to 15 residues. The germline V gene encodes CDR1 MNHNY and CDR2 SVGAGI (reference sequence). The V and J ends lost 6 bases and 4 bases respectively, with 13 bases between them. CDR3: CASSRQGTGANVLTF. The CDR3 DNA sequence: TGTGCCAGCAGCCGGCAGGGTACAGGGGCCAACGTCCTGACTTTC.

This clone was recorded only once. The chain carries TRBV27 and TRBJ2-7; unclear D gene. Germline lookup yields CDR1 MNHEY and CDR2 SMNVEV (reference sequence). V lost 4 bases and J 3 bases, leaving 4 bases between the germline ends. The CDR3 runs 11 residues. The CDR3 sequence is CASSSNYEQYF. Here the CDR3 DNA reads TGTGCCAGCAGTTCCAACTACGAGCAGTACTTC.

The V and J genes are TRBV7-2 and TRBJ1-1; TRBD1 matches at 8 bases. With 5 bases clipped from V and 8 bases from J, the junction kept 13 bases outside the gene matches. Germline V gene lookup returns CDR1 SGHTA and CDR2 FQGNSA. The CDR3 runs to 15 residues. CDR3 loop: CASSKRTGPEGEAFF. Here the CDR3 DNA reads TGTGCCAGCAGCAAACGGACAGGGCCCGAGGGGGAAGCTTTCTTT. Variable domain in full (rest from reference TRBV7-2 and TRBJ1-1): GAGVSQSPSNKVTEKGKDVELRCDPISGHTALYWYRQSLGQGLEFLIYFQGNSAPDKSGLPSDRFSAERTGGSVSTLTIQRTQQEDSAVYLCASSKRTGPEGEAFFGQGTRLTVV.

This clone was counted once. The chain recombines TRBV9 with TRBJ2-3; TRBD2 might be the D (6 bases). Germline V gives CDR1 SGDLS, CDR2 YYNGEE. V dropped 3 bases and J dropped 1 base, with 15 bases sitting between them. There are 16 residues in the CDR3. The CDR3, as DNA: TGTGCCAGCAGCGGGGCCCCGGGGACTGGCACAGATACGCAGTATTTT. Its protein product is CASSGAPGTGTDTQYF.

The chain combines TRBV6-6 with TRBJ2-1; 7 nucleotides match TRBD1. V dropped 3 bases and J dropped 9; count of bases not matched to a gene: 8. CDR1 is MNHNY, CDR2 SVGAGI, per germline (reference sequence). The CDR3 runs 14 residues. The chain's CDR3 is CASSYSTGDGEQFF. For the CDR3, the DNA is TGTGCCAGCAGTTATTCTACAGGGGACGGTGAGCAGTTCTTC.

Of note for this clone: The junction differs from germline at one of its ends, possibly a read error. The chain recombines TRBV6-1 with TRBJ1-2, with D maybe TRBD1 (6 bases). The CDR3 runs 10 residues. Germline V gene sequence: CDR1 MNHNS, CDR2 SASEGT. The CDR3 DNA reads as TGTGCCCCGAGGGGGAATGGCTACCCCTTC. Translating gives CAPRGNGYPF.

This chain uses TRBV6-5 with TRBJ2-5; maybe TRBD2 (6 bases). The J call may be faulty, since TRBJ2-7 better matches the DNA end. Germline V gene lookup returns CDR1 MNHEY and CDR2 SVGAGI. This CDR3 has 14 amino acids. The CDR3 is CASSYDGGRYEQYF. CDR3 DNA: TGTGCCAGCAGTTACGATGGGGGGAGATACGAGCAGTACTTC.

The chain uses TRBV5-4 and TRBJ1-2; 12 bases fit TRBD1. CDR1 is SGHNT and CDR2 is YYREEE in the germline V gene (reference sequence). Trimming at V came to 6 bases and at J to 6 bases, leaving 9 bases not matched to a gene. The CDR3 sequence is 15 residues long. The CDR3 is CASNLSGTGGNGYTF. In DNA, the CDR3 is TGTGCCAGCAACTTATCCGGGACAGGGGGCAATGGCTACACCTTC.

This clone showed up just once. The CDR3 spells CASSSDSYSGNTIYF. The CDR3 DNA reads TGTGCCAGCAGCAGTGACAGTTACTCTGGAAACACCATATATTTT. The chain links TRBV9 to TRBJ1-3; TRBD1 might be the D (5 bases). The V gene lost 4 bases and the J gene lost 0 bases, with 11 bases spanning the gap. Germline assignment: CDR1 SGDLS and CDR2 YYNGEE. CDR3 length: 15 residues.

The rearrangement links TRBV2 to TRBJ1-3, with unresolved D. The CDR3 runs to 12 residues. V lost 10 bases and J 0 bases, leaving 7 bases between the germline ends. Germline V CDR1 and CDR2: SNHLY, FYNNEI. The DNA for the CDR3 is TGTGCCATCTACGGCTCTGGAAACACCATATATTTT. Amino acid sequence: CAIYGSGNTIYF.

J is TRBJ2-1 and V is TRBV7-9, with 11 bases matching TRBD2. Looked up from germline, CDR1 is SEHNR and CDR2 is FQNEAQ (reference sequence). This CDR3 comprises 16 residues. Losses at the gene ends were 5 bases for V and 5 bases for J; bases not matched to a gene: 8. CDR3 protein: CASSLLTSGGNNEQFF. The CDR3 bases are TGTGCCAGCAGCCTTCTAACTAGCGGGGGAAACAATGAGCAGTTCTTC.

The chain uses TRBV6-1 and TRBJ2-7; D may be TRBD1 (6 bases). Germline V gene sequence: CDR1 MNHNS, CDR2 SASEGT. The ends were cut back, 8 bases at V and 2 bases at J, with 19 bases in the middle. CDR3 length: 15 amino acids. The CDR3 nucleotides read TGTGCCAGCGGTCGGACCAGGGGCCCCCCCTACGAGCAGTACTTC. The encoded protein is CASGRTRGPPYEQYF.

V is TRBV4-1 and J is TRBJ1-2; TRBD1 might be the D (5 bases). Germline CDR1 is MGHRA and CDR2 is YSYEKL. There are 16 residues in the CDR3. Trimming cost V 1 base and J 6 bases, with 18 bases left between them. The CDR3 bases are TGCGCCAGCAGCCAAGTTGATACGCAGGGAAGCCATGGCTACACCTTC. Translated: CASSQVDTQGSHGYTF.

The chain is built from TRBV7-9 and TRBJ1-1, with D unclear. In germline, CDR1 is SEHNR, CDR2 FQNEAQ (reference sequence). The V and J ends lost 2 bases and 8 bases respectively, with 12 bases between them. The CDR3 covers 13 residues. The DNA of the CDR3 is TGTGCCAGCAGCTTATCCGGGGAGCGAGAAGCTTTCTTT. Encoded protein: CASSLSGEREAFF.

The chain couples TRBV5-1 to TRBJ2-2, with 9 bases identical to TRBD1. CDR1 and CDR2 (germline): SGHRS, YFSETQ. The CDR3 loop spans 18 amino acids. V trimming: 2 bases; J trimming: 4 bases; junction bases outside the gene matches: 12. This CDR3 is CASSLGQGSRQLTGELFF. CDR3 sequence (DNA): TGCGCCAGCAGCTTAGGACAGGGGAGTCGGCAACTCACCGGGGAGCTGTTTTTT.